This TCR beta chain was recorded in a study of blood T cell repertoires in COVID-19. Clinical history reported by participants formed the basis on which cohorts were assigned. Donors in Cohort 3 counted as recovered after two negative PCRs, clearance, or symptom resolution. TCRdb's copy holds only in-frame clones and misses some; the assay was immunoSEQ multiplex PCR. This table holds fewer than 400,000 clones, 80% to 90% found once. The CDR3 consists of 15 residues. Germline V gives CDR1 SGHDT, CDR2 YYEEEE. Germline trimming cut 6 bases from V and 7 bases from J; bases unmatched to any gene: 8. The clonotype was recovered from a man aged 30 to 39 who had recovered from COVID-19. This chain uses TRBV5-6 with TRBJ1-6, with 9 bases aligning to TRBD1. The sample comprised PBMCs or T cells enriched from blood (not recorded which). CDR3 sequence reads: CASNNFGTGNSPLHF. Here the CDR3 DNA reads TGTGCCAGCAACAACTTCGGGACAGGGAATTCACCCCTCCACTTT.